Detailed here is one T cell receptor (beta chain). The target antigen is unknown. The data were obtained in a study of cytomegalovirus exposure and HLA in healthy donors. The overall study: Ancestry clustering placed about four fifths of some 400 genotyped donors in the Caucasian-associated cluster.

Study-wide points: TRBV6-2, TRBV6-3 and some other V segments were excluded as indistinguishable. A later look showed TCR association rates differing by HLA locus, highest for DRB1 and lowest for HLA-C.

PCR used 60 Vbeta primers and 13 Jbeta primers. The method was immunoSEQ multiplex PCR; TCRdb's version includes in-frame clones alone and lacks a portion of them. The data hold fewer than 45,000 clones, with approximately 78% observed a single time. The germline V and J ends were trimmed by 0 bases and 4 bases, with 9 bases remaining between them. The CDR3 spans 14 residues. Germline V gene data show CDR1 as PRHDT and CDR2 as FYEKMQ (reference sequence). This TCR was sampled from a young woman in good health and CMV-seronegative. Material: PBMCs. The chain combines TRBV13 with TRBJ1-2; the D is unclear. CDR3 residues: CASSLGNAGYGYTF. The CDR3 coding sequence is TGTGCCAGCAGCTTAGGTAATGCAGGCTATGGCTACACCTTC.